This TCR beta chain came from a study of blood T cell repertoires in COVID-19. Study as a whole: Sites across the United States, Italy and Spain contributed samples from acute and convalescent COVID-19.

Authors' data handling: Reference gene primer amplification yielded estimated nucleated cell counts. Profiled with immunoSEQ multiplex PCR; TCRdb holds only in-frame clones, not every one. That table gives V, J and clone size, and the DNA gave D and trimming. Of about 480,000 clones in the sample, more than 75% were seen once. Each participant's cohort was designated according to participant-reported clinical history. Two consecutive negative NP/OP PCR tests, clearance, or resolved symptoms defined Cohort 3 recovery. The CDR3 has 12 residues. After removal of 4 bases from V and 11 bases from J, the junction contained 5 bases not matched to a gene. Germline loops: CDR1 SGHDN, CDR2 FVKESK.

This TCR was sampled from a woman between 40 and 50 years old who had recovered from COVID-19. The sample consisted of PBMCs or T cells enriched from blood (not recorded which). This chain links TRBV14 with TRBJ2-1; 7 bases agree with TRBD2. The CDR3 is CASSPSTSKQFF. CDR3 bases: TGTGCCAGCAGCCCCTCGACTAGCAAGCAGTTCTTC. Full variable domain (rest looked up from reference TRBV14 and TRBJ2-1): EAGVTQFPSHSVIEKGQTVTLRCDPISGHDNLYWYRRVMGKEIKFLLHFVKESKQDESGMPNNRFLAERTGGTYSTLKVQPAELEDSGVYFCASSPSTSKQFFGPGTRLTVL.